One sample yielded the 9 T cell receptor beta chains listed below, sequenced in a study of control samples from healthy donors and cancer patients. Some clones are missing from TCRdb's copy, which holds only in-frame ones; the method was immunoSEQ multiplex PCR. The sample consists of roughly 130,000 clones, 80% to 95% of them appearing once. The sequenced material came from blood. The receptors were gathered from a man between 18 and 35 years old in good health.

The chain couples TRBV21-1 to TRBJ1-5; TRBD1, the table's D call, lacks a check against the DNA. TRBV21-1 is listed as a pseudogene. The CDR3 spans 19 residues. This CDR3 reads CASSPRDRGCPVCNQPQHF. The CDR3 coding sequence is TGTGCCAGCAGCCCACGGGACAGGGGATGTCCCGTTTGCAATCAGCCCCAGCATTTT.

This clone was counted a single time. The DNA for the CDR3 is TGTGCCAGCAGTTACCAGGGGGCCTACGAGCAGTACTTC. Encoded protein: CASSYQGAYEQYF. This sequence joins TRBV6-5 and TRBJ2-7; 7 bases fit TRBD1. J gave up 2 bases and V 2 bases, and 0 bases lay outside the gene matches. The CDR3 runs to 13 residues. The germline gives CDR1 MNHEY, CDR2 SVGAGI.

The gene calls are TRBV10-3 and TRBJ1-4; D call uncertain. This CDR3 has 14 amino acids. Germline CDR1 and CDR2: ENHRY and SYGVKD. Trimming took 6 bases from V and 8 from J, leaving 16 bases between them. The DNA for the CDR3 is TGTGCCATCAGGGAGAATTCGGTAGACGAAAAACTGTTTTTT. Its translation is CAIRENSVDEKLFF.

The rearrangement links TRBV4-1 to TRBJ1-5; 9 nucleotides line up with TRBD1. V gave up 1 base and J gave up 8 bases; unmatched junction bases: 6. Per the germline V gene, CDR1 is MGHRA and CDR2 is YSYEKL. The CDR3 is made up of 15 amino acids. The CDR3 DNA follows: TGCGCCAGCAGCCAAGTGGTGGACAGGGGTGAGCCCCAGCATTTT. Its protein is CASSQVVDRGEPQHF.

The V call is TRBV6-5, the J call TRBJ2-3, with 7 bases fitting TRBD1. Germline V gives CDR1 MNHEY, CDR2 SVGAGI. V dropped 6 bases and J dropped 3; count of bases not matched to a gene: 6. The CDR3 is 14 residues long. DNA for the CDR3: TGTGCCAGCAGGGAGACAGGGTTGACAGATACGCAGTATTTT. Translated, it gives CASRETGLTDTQYF.

This clone appeared a single time. The chain's CDR3 is CASSMDPATNEKLFF. The CDR3 DNA reads TGTGCCAGTAGTATGGATCCTGCAACTAATGAAAAACTGTTTTTT. The V gene is TRBV19, the J gene TRBJ1-4; D not certain. The CDR3 extends over 15 amino acids. Germline V CDR1 and CDR2: LNHDA, SQIVND (reference sequence). V shed 3 bases and J shed 0 bases, with 8 bases lying between them.

This chain uses TRBV10-3 with TRBJ1-1; D remains unclear. This CDR3 comprises 14 residues. The V and J ends lost 3 bases and 4 bases respectively, with 12 bases between them. The germline V gene has CDR1 ENHRY and CDR2 SYGVKD. The CDR3 nucleotides are TGTGCCATCAGTGAAGTAGGAATTGGCACTGAAGCTTTCTTT. Amino acid sequence: CAISEVGIGTEAFF.

This clone was picked up one time. The chain couples TRBV3-1 (or the pseudogene TRBV3-2) to TRBJ2-3, with TRBD2 identical over 11 bases. Trimming cost V 8 bases and J 3 bases; bases outside gene matches: 4. The CDR3 covers 14 residues. The germline gives CDR1 LGHDT, CDR2 YNNKEL (reference sequence). Here the CDR3 DNA reads TGTGCCAGCGGACTAGCGGGTCAGACAGATACGCAGTATTTT. It specifies CASGLAGQTDTQYF.

The chain employs TRBV9 and TRBJ2-1; D is unresolved. CDR3 length: 12 residues. V lost 0 bases to trimming and J lost 4 bases, with 2 bases between them. The germline V gene encodes CDR1 SGDLS and CDR2 YYNGEE. The CDR3 reads CASSVAYNEQFF. CDR3 nucleotides: TGTGCCAGCAGCGTAGCTTACAATGAGCAGTTCTTC.